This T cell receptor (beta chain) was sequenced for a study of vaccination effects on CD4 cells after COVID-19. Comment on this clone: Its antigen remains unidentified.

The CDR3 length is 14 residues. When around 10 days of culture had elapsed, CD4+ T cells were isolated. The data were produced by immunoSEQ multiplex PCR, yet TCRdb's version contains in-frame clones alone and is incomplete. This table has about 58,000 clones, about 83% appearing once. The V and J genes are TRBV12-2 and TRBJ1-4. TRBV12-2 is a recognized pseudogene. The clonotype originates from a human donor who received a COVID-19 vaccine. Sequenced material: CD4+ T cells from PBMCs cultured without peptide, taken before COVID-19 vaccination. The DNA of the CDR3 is TGTGCAAGTCGCGGTCAGGAGGAGAATGAAAAACTGTTTTTT. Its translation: CASRGQEENEKLFF.